The 26 T cell receptor beta chains in this list originate from one sample, sequenced in a study of technical replicates of blood from a handful of donors. Measured with immunoSEQ multiplex PCR; TCRdb has only the in-frame clones, and not every one. The table shows tens of thousands of clones, with less than 95% occurring only once. Source material: T cells isolated from PBMCs. Receptor source: a human donor in good health.

This rearrangement joins TRBV13 to TRBJ2-7; no clear D gene. Trimming took off 4 bases at V and 2 bases at J, with 3 bases between the two ends. The CDR3 consists of 11 residues. Per germline, CDR1 PRHDT and CDR2 FYEKMQ (reference sequence). The CDR3 nucleotides are TGTGCCAGCAGCTCAGCCTACGAGCAGTACTTC. As protein: CASSSAYEQYF. The whole variable domain, filled in from reference TRBV13 and TRBJ2-7, reads AAGVIQSPRHLIKEKRETATLKCYPIPRHDTVYWYQQGPGQDPQFLISFYEKMQSDKGSIPDRFSAQQFSDYHSELNMSSLELGDSALYFCASSSAYEQYFGPGTRLTVT.

V is TRBV6-5 and J is TRBJ1-1; the D gene is possibly TRBD1 (5 bases). This CDR3 contains 15 residues. Trimming removed 6 bases from V and 1 base from J, with 15 bases in between. The V gene's germline CDR1 is MNHEY and CDR2 SVGAGI. The CDR3, as DNA: TGTGCCAGCAGCCCTATGGCAGGGCCGAACACTGAAGCTTTCTTT. Protein sequence: CASSPMAGPNTEAFF.

The chain couples TRBV10-2 to TRBJ2-7; 7 nucleotides line up with TRBD2. V gave up 4 bases and J gave up 2 bases; unmatched junction bases: 5. This CDR3 has 14 residues. Germline V lookup: CDR1 WSHSY, CDR2 SAAADI. CDR3 in amino acids: CASSARGSPYEQYF. The CDR3 bases are TGCGCCAGCAGTGCTCGCGGGAGCCCCTACGAGCAGTACTTC.

V usage is TRBV6-1 and J usage is TRBJ1-5; D is uncertain. Trimming cost V 1 base and J 7 bases, with 14 bases left between them. This CDR3 has 15 amino acids. Germline CDR1 MNHNS, CDR2 SASEGT. For the CDR3, the DNA is TGTGCCAGCAGTGAAGGGGTGGGAGGACCCCAGCCCCAGCATTTT. Translating it yields CASSEGVGGPQPQHF.

The rearrangement links TRBV7-8 to TRBJ1-5; a possible D gene is TRBD1 (6 bases). Germline-derived CDR1 and CDR2 are SGHVS and FQNEAQ. CDR3 length equals 16 residues. The ends were cut back, 5 bases at V and 2 bases at J, with 16 bases in the middle. As DNA, the CDR3 is TGTGCCAGCAGCCCCCACAGGGTCTACGGCAATCAGCCCCAGCATTTT. Its protein product is CASSPHRVYGNQPQHF.

This clone has a single count. This chain joins TRBV2 and TRBJ2-2, with 10 nucleotides matching TRBD1. The length of the CDR3 is 14 residues. V was pared by 7 bases and J by 6 bases, with 5 bases of the junction left unmatched. The germline CDR1 and CDR2 sequences are SNHLY and FYNNEI. The CDR3 protein is CASIVDRGSGELFF. CDR3 in DNA: TGTGCCAGCATTGTGGACAGGGGGTCCGGGGAGCTGTTTTTT.

This chain uses TRBV19 with TRBJ1-1; D is unresolved. The germline V gene has CDR1 LNHDA and CDR2 SQIVND (reference sequence). Trimming cost V 3 bases and J 0 bases, with 5 bases left between them. This CDR3 has 13 residues. CDR3 nucleotides: TGTGCCAGTAGTATCTCCCTGAACACTGAAGCTTTCTTT. This translates into CASSISLNTEAFF.

The V gene is TRBV10-1, the J gene TRBJ2-2; possibly TRBD2 for D (6 bases). This CDR3 spans 13 amino acids. V shed 5 bases and J shed 5 bases, with 9 bases lying between them. The germline V gene has CDR1 WNHNN and CDR2 SYGVQD (reference sequence). CDR3 amino acids: CASSSRETGELFF. As DNA, the CDR3 is TGCGCCAGCAGTTCCCGGGAGACCGGGGAGCTGTTTTTT.

This clone has just one count. The chain recombines TRBV10-3 with TRBJ1-2, with D maybe TRBD1 (5 bases). This CDR3 is built from 14 residues. The ends were cut back, 0 bases at V and 8 bases at J, with 13 bases in the middle. Germline CDR1 is ENHRY and CDR2 is SYGVKD. For the CDR3, the DNA is TGTGCCATCAGTGAGTCTATGAACCGGGGGGGCTACACCTTC. It translates to CAISESMNRGGYTF.

The genes are TRBV11-3 and TRBJ2-2; 8 bases are shared with TRBD1. Germline V gives CDR1 SGHNT, CDR2 YENEEA. CDR3 length: 15 residues. V trimming: 7 bases; J trimming: 5 bases; junction bases outside the gene matches: 9. The CDR3 DNA is TGTGCCAGCACCCTGCCAGGGGGCAGGACCGGGGAGCTGTTTTTT. Translating it yields CASTLPGGRTGELFF.

V usage is TRBV19 and J usage is TRBJ1-1, with 8 bases lining up with TRBD1. Trimming cost V 3 bases and J 6 bases; bases outside gene matches: 9. The length of the CDR3 is 15 residues. The germline V gene has CDR1 LNHDA and CDR2 SQIVND (reference sequence). CDR3 nucleotide sequence: TGTGCCAGTAGTATCGGACAGGGACCTTATGCTGAAGCTTTCTTT. Its protein product is CASSIGQGPYAEAFF.

The rearrangement links TRBV4-2 to TRBJ2-1; TRBD2 matches at 8 bases. CDR3 length: 16 amino acids. Germline trimming cut 0 bases from V and 5 bases from J; bases unmatched to any gene: 6. CDR1 is LGHNA, CDR2 YNFKEQ, per germline. CDR3 sequence reads: CASSQEAQRGNNEQFF. The CDR3, as DNA: TGTGCCAGCAGCCAAGAGGCCCAGCGGGGGAACAATGAGCAGTTCTTC.

V and J are TRBV4-1 and TRBJ2-5; D call uncertain. This CDR3 has 13 residues. V dropped 1 base and J dropped 3 bases, with 6 bases sitting between them. Germline V lookup: CDR1 MGHRA, CDR2 YSYEKL. CDR3 coding DNA: TGCGCCAGCAGCCAAGTTTACAAAGAGACCCAGTACTTC. Protein sequence: CASSQVYKETQYF.

The rearrangement links TRBV6-5 to TRBJ2-1; no clear D gene. The CDR3 runs 14 residues. V gave up 2 bases and J gave up 1 base, with 6 bases separating them. The V gene's germline CDR1 is MNHEY and CDR2 SVGAGI. DNA of the CDR3: TGTGCCAGCAGTTACCCTATGTCCTACAATGAGCAGTTCTTC. Amino acid sequence: CASSYPMSYNEQFF.

The chain joins TRBV10-1 to TRBJ2-6; no clear D gene. The CDR3 sequence is 12 residues long. Germline V lookup: CDR1 WNHNN, CDR2 SYGVQD (reference sequence). The chain's CDR3 is CASSSGANVLTF. CDR3 DNA sequence: TGCGCGAGTAGCTCTGGGGCCAACGTCCTGACTTTC.

The rearrangement links TRBV13 to TRBJ2-1; TRBD2 agrees at 9 bases. The CDR3 has 17 residues. The germline V gene encodes CDR1 PRHDT and CDR2 FYEKMQ (reference sequence). V trimming: 2 bases; J trimming: 8 bases; junction bases outside the gene matches: 13. The CDR3 DNA is TGTGCCAGCAGCTTACCCCGCGGGGGGGCCGGTGTCGATGAGCAGTTCTTC. Translation: CASSLPRGGAGVDEQFF.

This chain joins TRBV19 and TRBJ2-1, with 9 positions matching TRBD1. With 2 bases clipped from V and 5 bases from J, the junction kept 7 bases outside the gene matches. CDR1 is LNHDA, CDR2 SQIVND, per germline (reference sequence). CDR3 length equals 16 residues. This chain's CDR3 is CASSILGQGAHNEQFF. The DNA of the CDR3 is TGTGCCAGTAGTATACTGGGACAGGGAGCCCACAATGAGCAGTTCTTC.

This chain links TRBV30 with TRBJ2-5; D is ambiguous. CDR3 size: 16 residues. Germline CDR1 and CDR2: GTSNPN and SVGIG (reference sequence). Trimming shortened V by 1 base and J by 3 bases, and 18 bases separated the two germline ends. CDR3 in amino acids: CAWSGANTYSKETQYF. The CDR3 nucleotides read TGTGCCTGGAGTGGGGCTAACACTTACTCCAAAGAGACCCAGTACTTC.

The chain uses TRBV11-3 and TRBJ2-7, with a weak D call TRBD1 (6 bases). CDR1 and CDR2 from the germline V gene are SGHNT and YENEEA. Trimming removed 5 bases from V and 0 bases from J, with 17 bases in between. CDR3 length: 16 amino acids. The CDR3 coding sequence is TGTGCCAGCAGCCCAGCGCAGGGGTTCTCCTCCTACGAGCAGTACTTC. Its protein is CASSPAQGFSSYEQYF. The whole variable domain, filled in from reference TRBV11-3 and TRBJ2-7, reads EAGVVQSPRYKIIEKKQPVAFWCNPISGHNTLYWYLQNLGQGPELLIRYENEEAVDDSQLPKDRFSAERLKGVDSTLKIQPAELGDSAVYLCASSPAQGFSSYEQYFGPGTRLTVT.

The chain is built from TRBV4-1 and TRBJ1-2, with D maybe TRBD1 (5 bases). Deletions cut 4 bases from V and 4 bases from J, with 22 bases between. The CDR3 contains 17 residues. Germline assignment: CDR1 MGHRA and CDR2 YSYEKL. CDR3 sequence (DNA): TGCGCCAGCAGCCCCTGGATCCCGAAGACAGACGTCTATGGCTACACCTTC. It yields the protein CASSPWIPKTDVYGYTF.

The V gene is TRBV6-1, the J gene TRBJ2-7; no clear D gene. Trimming took 1 base from V and 1 from J, leaving 5 bases between them. Germline-derived CDR1 and CDR2 are MNHNS and SASEGT. This CDR3 is built from 13 residues. Written as DNA, the CDR3 is TGTGCCAGCAGTGAAGGGGCGTCCTACGAGCAGTACTTC. Translated, it gives CASSEGASYEQYF.

The J gene is TRBJ2-2, the V gene TRBV4-2; 10 bases align to TRBD2. Germline loops: CDR1 LGHNA, CDR2 YNFKEQ. Trimming removed 1 base from V and 6 bases from J; junction bases left unmatched: 5. CDR3 size: 16 residues. CDR3 DNA: TGTGCCAGCAGCCAAGCGAGCGGGGGGGCCCCCGGGGAGCTGTTTTTT. Translation: CASSQASGGAPGELFF.

This rearrangement joins TRBV27 to TRBJ2-7; 10 nucleotides align to TRBD2. CDR3 length: 14 amino acids. Germline values: CDR1 MNHEY, CDR2 SMNVEV (reference sequence). The V gene end was trimmed by 6 bases and the J gene end by 3 bases; junction bases not matched to a gene: 5. DNA for the CDR3: TGTGCCAGCAGCACCGGGACTAGCGACTACGAGCAGTACTTC. As protein: CASSTGTSDYEQYF.

This chain joins TRBV18 and TRBJ2-7; possibly TRBD1 for D (6 bases). Trimming removed 4 bases at V and 0 bases at J, with 13 bases between. The CDR3 has 15 residues. Per germline, CDR1 KGHSH and CDR2 LQKENI. The CDR3 bases are TGTGCCAGCTCACTGACAGGAAAAATCTCCTACGAGCAGTACTTC. Translation: CASSLTGKISYEQYF.

The V gene is TRBV5-1, the J gene TRBJ2-7, with TRBD2 matching 8 bases. V trimming: 4 bases; J trimming: 4 bases; junction bases outside the gene matches: 10. In germline, CDR1 is SGHRS, CDR2 YFSETQ. The CDR3 has 15 amino acids. The CDR3 DNA sequence: TGCGCCAGCAGCGCAACTAGCGGTCAAGATTACGAGCAGTACTTC. Translating gives CASSATSGQDYEQYF.

The chain recombines TRBV27 with TRBJ2-7, with 9 nucleotides matching TRBD1. The V segment lost 3 bases and the J segment 0 bases; nucleotides outside the gene matches: 3. Germline lookup yields CDR1 MNHEY and CDR2 SMNVEV (reference sequence). The CDR3 is 15 amino acids. The CDR3 region is CASSFGTGTSYEQYF. Here the CDR3 DNA reads TGTGCCAGCAGTTTCGGGACAGGGACCTCCTACGAGCAGTACTTC.